Detailed here is one T cell receptor (beta chain). Study processing details: Quantification of nucleated cells was approximated via reference gene primer amplification. Only in-frame clones appear in the TCRdb table, and some are missing; sequencing was by immunoSEQ multiplex PCR. The DNA gave D and trimming, while V, J and clone size come from that table. The sample consists of 110,000 to 150,000 clones, around 79% of them appearing once. These data come from a study of blood T cell repertoires in COVID-19. The germline V gene has CDR1 GTSNPN and CDR2 SVGIG (reference sequence). The CDR3 contains 13 residues. Trimming removed 2 bases at V and 4 bases at J, with 11 bases between.

This receptor was identified in a man in his fifties or sixties with acute or convalescent COVID-19. The sequenced material came from peripheral blood. The genes are TRBV30 and TRBJ1-2; D call uncertain. The CDR3 region is CAWSQGGSYGYTF. CDR3 DNA sequence: TGTGCCTGGAGTCAAGGCGGCAGCTATGGCTACACCTTC.